These 11 T cell receptor beta chains came from one sample sequenced in a study of shared clonotypes between healthy human individuals. As defined, naive CD8 cells were CD45RO-negative and positively selected for CCR7, with terminally differentiated effector memory CD45RA+ cells excluded. Produced via immunoSEQ multiplex PCR; TCRdb's table is partial and in-frame only. The sample shows roughly 810,000 clones, about 96% of them seen only once. What was sequenced was naive CD8+ T cells sorted from blood. These receptors were collected from a man aged 30-40 years in good health.

This sequence joins TRBV9 and TRBJ2-3, with 7 positions matching TRBD2. CDR1 SGDLS and CDR2 YYNGEE come from the germline V gene. Losses at the gene ends were 0 bases for V and 1 base for J; bases not matched to a gene: 14. The CDR3 runs 19 residues. The CDR3 coding sequence is TGTGCCAGCAGCGTAGGTCCCATCCGGGCGGGAGTGGGCACAGATACGCAGTATTTT. This gives the protein CASSVGPIRAGVGTDTQYF. The full variable domain, its missing parts supplied by reference TRBV9 and TRBJ2-3, is DSGVTQTPKHLITATGQRVTLRCSPRSGDLSVYWYQQSLDQGLQFLIQYYNGEERAKGNILERFSAQQFPDLHSELNLSSLELGDSALYFCASSVGPIRAGVGTDTQYFGPGTRLTVL.

The chain employs TRBV7-9 and TRBJ2-2, with D unresolved. V lost 4 bases to trimming and J lost 6 bases, with 9 bases between them. CDR1 is SEHNR and CDR2 is FQNEAQ in the germline V gene (reference sequence). This CDR3 comprises 13 residues. The CDR3 coding sequence is TGTGCCAGCAGCTCCAGAGGTCCCGGGGAGCTGTTTTTT. This translates into CASSSRGPGELFF.

The rearrangement joins TRBV13 to TRBJ2-2; 8 bases are a match to TRBD1. The CDR3 has 15 amino acids. From germline, CDR1 is PRHDT and CDR2 FYEKMQ (reference sequence). Trimming took 4 bases from V and 6 from J; bases not matched to a gene: 7. CDR3 bases: TGTGCCAGCAGCTCCGGGACAGGTAGTCCCGGGGAGCTGTTTTTT. The encoded protein is CASSSGTGSPGELFF. The whole variable domain, remainder taken from reference TRBV13 and TRBJ2-2, is AAGVIQSPRHLIKEKRETATLKCYPIPRHDTVYWYQQGPGQDPQFLISFYEKMQSDKGSIPDRFSAQQFSDYHSELNMSSLELGDSALYFCASSSGTGSPGELFFGEGSRLTVL.

The V and J genes are TRBV27 and TRBJ1-5, with D tentatively TRBD1 (6 bases). The V gene's germline CDR1 is MNHEY and CDR2 SMNVEV (reference sequence). CDR3 size: 14 residues. Trimming left V 3 bases short and J 4 bases short, with 10 bases between. The CDR3 sequence: CASSFSQGNQPQHF. CDR3 DNA sequence: TGTGCCAGCAGTTTCTCCCAGGGGAATCAGCCCCAGCATTTT.

The genes are TRBV11-2 and TRBJ2-3; tentatively, D is TRBD2 (5 bases). The CDR3 has 15 amino acids. V lost 5 bases to trimming and J lost 1 base, with 13 bases between them. Germline values: CDR1 SGHAT, CDR2 FQNNGV. CDR3 sequence reads: CASSTSIAGTDTQYF. DNA of the CDR3: TGTGCCAGCAGCACTAGTATAGCAGGCACAGATACGCAGTATTTT.

The chain employs TRBV27 and TRBJ2-3; 9 bases align to TRBD2. Germline CDR1 and CDR2: MNHEY and SMNVEV (reference sequence). This CDR3 has 19 residues. Trimming at V came to 6 bases and at J to 0 bases, leaving 16 bases not matched to a gene. CDR3 amino acids: CASSSPWSGRFPSTDTQYF. The CDR3 nucleotides read TGTGCCAGCAGCTCCCCATGGAGCGGGAGGTTCCCTAGCACAGATACGCAGTATTTT.

The V and J genes are TRBV10-1 and TRBJ2-6; a weak D match, TRBD1 (5 bases). Trimming took off 3 bases at V and 5 bases at J, with 20 bases between the two ends. The CDR3 spans 18 residues. Per germline, CDR1 WNHNN and CDR2 SYGVQD (reference sequence). CDR3 nucleotide sequence: TGCGCCAGCAGTGATTCAGGGATCGCACAAAGTCGGGCCAACGTCCTGACTTTC. It translates to CASSDSGIAQSRANVLTF.

The rearrangement links TRBV5-1 to TRBJ2-6; 9 bases line up with TRBD1. CDR1 SGHRS and CDR2 YFSETQ come from the germline V gene. This CDR3 has 18 residues. J lost 0 bases, V lost 4 bases, and 8 bases had no gene match. The CDR3 DNA is TGCGCCAGCAGCGTAATACAGGGGGCATCCTCTGGGGCCAACGTCCTGACTTTC. Translated, it gives CASSVIQGASSGANVLTF.

The rearrangement links TRBV9 to TRBJ2-7, with 7 bases aligning to TRBD2. The CDR3 loop spans 16 amino acids. The J segment lost 7 bases and the V segment lost 3 bases, leaving 16 bases of the junction unmatched. Germline assignment: CDR1 SGDLS and CDR2 YYNGEE. CDR3 sequence: CASSADGLDGRMEQYF. The CDR3 nucleotides read TGTGCCAGCAGCGCCGACGGACTAGATGGGAGGATGGAGCAGTACTTC. The full variable domain, in which reference TRBV9 and TRBJ2-7 provide the parts outside the CDR3, is DSGVTQTPKHLITATGQRVTLRCSPRSGDLSVYWYQQSLDQGLQFLIQYYNGEERAKGNILERFSAQQFPDLHSELNLSSLELGDSALYFCASSADGLDGRMEQYFGPGTRLTVT.

J is TRBJ2-1 and V is TRBV7-6; TRBD2 agrees at 8 bases. Losses at the gene ends were 1 base for V and 7 bases for J; bases not matched to a gene: 9. This CDR3 is built from 16 residues. Germline V gene lookup returns CDR1 SGHVS and CDR2 FNYEAQ. The CDR3 loop reads CASSLEVSGGQNEQFF. The CDR3 coding sequence is TGTGCCAGCAGCTTAGAAGTGTCGGGAGGGCAGAATGAGCAGTTCTTC.

V gene TRBV27 combines with J gene TRBJ2-1; TRBD2 aligns across 7 bases. Unmatched junction bases numbered 11, after V lost 5 bases and J lost 7 bases. The CDR3 is 15 amino acids. Per germline, CDR1 MNHEY and CDR2 SMNVEV (reference sequence). CDR3 coding DNA: TGTGCCAGCAGTCCGTGGACTAGTCCCGGGAATGAGCAGTTCTTC. It specifies CASSPWTSPGNEQFF.